This T cell receptor beta chain derives from a study of cytomegalovirus exposure and HLA in healthy donors. About the study: Samples from HLA-typed donors yielded approximately 88 million unique TCRs in an early data release. Study observations and caveats: In vitro confirmation showed a few CMV-associated chains to be CMV antigen specific. As was reported, the HLA-A and HLA-B alleles of most subjects were accurately predicted from TCR beta sequences.

In its sample, this clone was seen once. The antigen remains unidentified. Vbeta (60) and Jbeta (13) primers were used in the PCR. TCRdb's table, derived via immunoSEQ multiplex PCR, lists solely in-frame clones and lacks some. The sample lists under 300,000 clones, about nine tenths occurring once. The sequencing sample was made of PBMCs. The TCR sequence derives from a girl aged 2 to 10 in good health and CMV-seronegative.

CDR3 sequence reads: CASRESDGPGWQPQHF. The CDR3 DNA is TGTGCCAGCCGAGAATCGGATGGCCCAGGTTGGCAGCCCCAGCATTTT. J is TRBJ1-5 and V is TRBV2; D gene uncertain. V lost 8 bases, J lost 7 bases, and 24 bases lay in between. The CDR3 runs to 16 residues. Germline assignment: CDR1 SNHLY and CDR2 FYNNEI.